Presented here are 22 T cell receptor beta chains from one specimen sequenced in a study of cytomegalovirus exposure and HLA in healthy donors. The method was immunoSEQ multiplex PCR; TCRdb's version includes in-frame clones alone and lacks a portion of them. The repertoire consists of 90,000 or so clones, with 85% occurring once and the leading ten covering roughly 20%. Input material: PBMCs. Receptors originate from a man aged 18-30 years in good health and CMV-seropositive.

The V call is TRBV27, the J call TRBJ2-7; TRBD2 agrees at 9 bases. The V and J ends lost 6 bases and 2 bases, in that order; junction bases with no gene match: 8. Germline loops: CDR1 MNHEY, CDR2 SMNVEV (reference sequence). The length of the CDR3 is 15 residues. The CDR3 bases are TGTGCCAGCAGACTCCTAGCGGGAACACCCTACGAGCAGTACTTC. Its protein product is CASRLLAGTPYEQYF.

The rearrangement joins TRBV19 to TRBJ2-7; 8 nucleotides align to TRBD1. Germline CDR1 and CDR2: LNHDA and SQIVND (reference sequence). CDR3 length equals 14 residues. Unmatched junction bases numbered 6, after V lost 4 bases and J lost 4 bases. The CDR3 protein is CASSKSGGPYEQYV. In nucleotides, the CDR3 is TGTGCCAGTAGTAAATCAGGGGGCCCGTACGAGCAGTACGTC.

The CDR3 coding sequence is TGTGCCAGCAGCCCCCTGACAGGGCAATCCTACAATGAGCAGTTCTTC. Translating it yields CASSPLTGQSYNEQFF. The genes are TRBV4-2 and TRBJ2-1; TRBD1 matches at 7 bases. This CDR3 is 16 amino acids long. CDR1 and CDR2 (germline): LGHNA, YNFKEQ. With 4 bases clipped from V and 1 base from J, the junction kept 7 bases outside the gene matches.

This chain connects TRBV7-6 to TRBJ2-3; 12 bases match TRBD2. Looked up from germline, CDR1 is SGHVS and CDR2 is FNYEAQ. V lost 5 bases, J lost 0 bases, and 9 bases stayed unmatched. The CDR3 spans 18 residues. CDR3 residues: CASSPGGLAGQSTDTQYF. The CDR3 bases are TGTGCCAGCAGCCCGGGGGGACTAGCGGGCCAAAGCACAGATACGCAGTATTTT. Based on the CDR3 plus reference TRBV7-6 and TRBJ2-3, the full variable domain is GAGVSQSPRYKVTKRGQDVALRCDPISGHVSLYWYRQALGQGPEFLTYFNYEAQQDKSGLPNDRFSAERPEGSISTLTIQRTEQRDSAMYRCASSPGGLAGQSTDTQYFGPGTRLTVL.

The rearrangement joins TRBV28 to TRBJ2-4; D may be TRBD2 (6 bases). Trimming stripped 3 bases from V and 2 bases from J, with 8 bases between. The CDR3 spans 14 residues. In germline, CDR1 is MDHEN, CDR2 SYDVKM. The chain's CDR3 is CASSFGGSKNIQYF. For the CDR3, the DNA is TGTGCCAGCAGTTTTGGGGGGTCCAAAAACATTCAGTACTTC.

CDR3 nucleotide sequence: TGTGCCAGCAGTCTAGGGGGTCCGGGGCACTCTGGGGCCAACGTCCTGACTTTC. It translates to CASSLGGPGHSGANVLTF. The V and J genes are TRBV28 and TRBJ2-6, with D possibly TRBD1 on 6 matching bases. Per germline, CDR1 MDHEN and CDR2 SYDVKM. V lost 5 bases to trimming and J lost 0 bases, with 17 bases between them. The CDR3 has 18 residues.

The rearrangement links TRBV2 to TRBJ1-2; D remains ambiguous. Trimming left V 3 bases short and J 5 bases short, with 13 bases between. CDR1 is SNHLY, CDR2 FYNNEI, per germline. This CDR3 is 14 amino acids long. The CDR3 coding sequence is TGTGCCAGCAGTGACCCCCCGGGGTTATATGGCTACACCTTC. Translating gives CASSDPPGLYGYTF.

V and J are TRBV7-9 and TRBJ2-7; tentative D call: TRBD1 (6 bases). This CDR3 region has 14 residues. The germline V and J ends were trimmed by 5 bases and 5 bases, with 16 bases remaining between them. Looked up from germline, CDR1 is SEHNR and CDR2 is FQNEAQ (reference sequence). Here the CDR3 reads CASSPTQGSDEQYV. CDR3 coding DNA: TGTGCCAGCAGCCCGACTCAGGGGAGCGACGAGCAGTACGTC.

The J gene is TRBJ1-3, the V gene TRBV19, with D hard to call. CDR3 length: 16 residues. Per the germline V gene, CDR1 is LNHDA and CDR2 is SQIVND (reference sequence). The germline V and J ends were trimmed by 0 bases and 3 bases, with 12 bases remaining between them. The CDR3 sequence: CASSIEGVGIGNTIYF. CDR3 bases: TGTGCCAGTAGTATAGAAGGAGTCGGGATTGGAAACACCATATATTTT. The full variable domain, its missing parts supplied by reference TRBV19 and TRBJ1-3, is DGGITQSPKYLFRKEGQNVTLSCEQNLNHDAMYWYRQDPGQGLRLIYYSQIVNDFQKGDIAEGYSVSREKKESFPLTVTSAQKNPTAFYLCASSIEGVGIGNTIYFGEGSWLTVV.

The V gene is TRBV5-8, the J gene TRBJ2-7; TRBD1 matches 7 bases. This CDR3 has 17 amino acids. Germline CDR1 is SGHTS and CDR2 is YDEGEE. The V gene end was trimmed by 1 base and the J gene end by 3 bases; junction bases not matched to a gene: 13. The CDR3 DNA sequence: TGTGCCAGCAGCTTGACTCCAGGGGGAAAAGTAGACTACGAGCAGTACGTC. As protein: CASSLTPGGKVDYEQYV.

The chain's CDR3 is CASSFGQGVNQPQHF. CDR3 bases: TGTGCCAGCAGTTTTGGACAGGGCGTCAATCAGCCCCAGCATTTT. The chain is built from TRBV28 and TRBJ1-5; TRBD1 matches 8 bases. There are 15 residues in the CDR3. Germline V gene sequence: CDR1 MDHEN, CDR2 SYDVKM. The ends lost 3 bases at V and 3 bases at J; junction bases unmatched: 4.

The rearrangement joins TRBV6-1 to TRBJ2-1; 12 bases map to TRBD1. The CDR3 extends over 15 amino acids. Germline CDR1 reads MNHNS; CDR2 reads SASEGT. Trimming took 7 bases from V and 4 from J; bases not matched to a gene: 5. The CDR3 DNA reads as TGTGCCAGCATTCGGGACAGGGGGCCTTACAATGAGCAGTTCTTC. Translating gives CASIRDRGPYNEQFF.

The chain uses TRBV5-6 and TRBJ1-2, with D unclear. Looked up from germline, CDR1 is SGHDT and CDR2 is YYEEEE. The ends were cut back, 1 base at V and 5 bases at J, with 24 bases in the middle. The CDR3 has 18 residues. CDR3 coding DNA: TGTGCCAGCAGCTTGAGCCAGGCCAGGCTACTTACGAGATATGGCTACACCTTC. This translates into CASSLSQARLLTRYGYTF. Full variable domain (remainder filled in from reference TRBV5-6 and TRBJ1-2): DAGVTQSPTHLIKTRGQQVTLRCSPKSGHDTVSWYQQALGQGPQFIFQYYEEEERQRGNFPDRFSGHQFPNYSSELNVNALLLGDSALYLCASSLSQARLLTRYGYTFGSGTRLTVV.

V and J are TRBV10-3 and TRBJ2-2; 9 nucleotides line up with TRBD2. This CDR3 spans 15 amino acids. V trimming: 7 bases; J trimming: 4 bases; junction bases outside the gene matches: 7. Looked up from germline, CDR1 is ENHRY and CDR2 is SYGVKD. CDR3 sequence reads: CAITSGTSSTGELFF. In DNA form, the CDR3 reads TGTGCCATCACCTCCGGGACTAGCAGCACCGGGGAGCTGTTTTTT.

The chain recombines TRBV11-3 with TRBJ2-1, with D unclear. The CDR3 spans 13 residues. In germline, CDR1 is SGHNT, CDR2 YENEEA. V dropped 1 base and J dropped 9 bases, with 10 bases sitting between them. DNA for the CDR3: TGTGCCAGCAGCTTAGGTACAGTACGTGAGCAGTTCTTC. It yields the protein CASSLGTVREQFF.

This clone was counted a few times. V and J are TRBV12-5 and TRBJ2-7; D ambiguous. The CDR3 has 12 residues. Trimming took off 1 base at V and 3 bases at J, with 4 bases between the two ends. Per the germline V gene, CDR1 is LGHNT and CDR2 is FRNRAP. CDR3 DNA sequence: TGTGCTAGTGGTTTGGGCGACTACGAGCAGTACGTC. Residues: CASGLGDYEQYV.

This clone has just one count. The chain couples TRBV29-1 to TRBJ2-1; 11 positions match TRBD2. CDR1 and CDR2 (germline): SQVTM, ANQGSEA. Losses at the gene ends were 6 bases for V and 8 bases for J; bases not matched to a gene: 12. This CDR3 has 15 amino acids. CDR3 nucleotides: TGCAGCGTCATAATCCTAGCGGGAGGCTTGGATGAGCAGTTCTTC. This codes for CSVIILAGGLDEQFF.

CDR3 loop: CASSELGLAGSYEQYV. In DNA, the CDR3 is TGCGCCAGCAGTGAGTTGGGACTAGCGGGGTCCTACGAGCAGTACGTC. The chain has TRBV10-2 and TRBJ2-7; 13 bases are shared with TRBD2. This CDR3 is 16 amino acids long. The germline V gene encodes CDR1 WSHSY and CDR2 SAAADI. V was clipped by 1 base and J by 1 base; unmatched bases: 1.

V usage is TRBV28 and J usage is TRBJ2-1; 9 bases agree with TRBD2. This CDR3 spans 14 amino acids. The V gene end was trimmed by 3 bases and the J gene end by 8 bases; junction bases not matched to a gene: 5. Per the germline V gene, CDR1 is MDHEN and CDR2 is SYDVKM. In DNA, the CDR3 is TGTGCCAGCAGTTTTAGCGGGAGTCGGGATGAGCAGTTCTTC. It is translated as CASSFSGSRDEQFF.

This chain joins TRBV6-6 and TRBJ2-7, with 8 bases lining up with TRBD1. The CDR3 extends over 14 amino acids. Germline CDR1 and CDR2: MNHNY and SVGAGI (reference sequence). The V segment lost 2 bases and the J segment 1 base; nucleotides outside the gene matches: 1. CDR3 in amino acids: CASSYRDRSYEQYF. In DNA, the CDR3 is TGTGCCAGCAGTTACCGGGACAGGTCCTACGAGCAGTACTTC.

This clone was seen a few times. The V and J genes are TRBV19 and TRBJ2-2, with a possible D match to TRBD1 (6 bases). The length of the CDR3 is 17 residues. Trimming cost V 6 bases and J 0 bases, with 17 bases left between them. Germline V gene data show CDR1 as LNHDA and CDR2 as SQIVND (reference sequence). Here the CDR3 reads CASSPSPRTANTGELFF. The DNA for the CDR3 is TGTGCCAGTAGCCCTTCCCCAAGGACAGCGAACACCGGGGAGCTGTTTTTT.

This clone appeared once. This chain connects TRBV28 to TRBJ2-5, with TRBD2 identical over 7 bases. V lost 5 bases to trimming and J lost 5 bases; unmatched junction nucleotides: 14. The CDR3 is made up of 16 amino acids. Per germline, CDR1 MDHEN and CDR2 SYDVKM. The CDR3 reads CASSPFLSRELETQYF. The CDR3 DNA is TGTGCCAGCAGTCCCTTCTTGTCGCGGGAGCTCGAGACCCAGTACTTC.